A single sample gave rise to the 21 T cell receptor beta chains below, sequenced in a study of T cells after yellow fever vaccination. MiXCR, applied by TCRdb to the 5' RACE reads, yields one record per CDR3 protein. Of a few hundred thousand distinct CDR3 sequences listed, roughly 17% are singletons. Source: PBMCs, taken 5 days after the first yellow fever vaccination. The receptors shown here come from a man aged 18 to 29 who received the YFV17D yellow fever vaccine.

The genes are TRBV5-1 and TRBJ2-7, with 8 bases that match TRBD2. Germline loops: CDR1 SGHRS, CDR2 YFSETQ. With 4 bases clipped from V and 6 bases from J, the junction kept 3 bases outside the gene matches. The CDR3 sequence is 12 residues long. CDR3 protein: CASSKTSGEQYF. CDR3 nucleotide sequence: TGCGCCAGCAGCAAAACTAGCGGCGAGCAGTACTTC.

This clonotype occurred a few times. This chain links TRBV7-2 with TRBJ2-3; TRBD2 might be the D (5 bases). Germline CDR1 reads SGHTA; CDR2 reads FQGNSA. The CDR3 sequence is 12 residues long. With 5 bases removed from V and 8 bases from J, the gap between germline ends came to 11 bases. The CDR3 bases are TGTGCCAGCAGCCCCGGGGATGGTACGCAGTATTTT. Translated, it gives CASSPGDGTQYF. Full variable domain (missing parts from reference TRBV7-2 and TRBJ2-3): GAGVSQSPSNKVTEKGKDVELRCDPISGHTALYWYRQSLGQGLEFLIYFQGNSAPDKSGLPSDRFSAERTGGSVSTLTIQRTQQEDSAVYLCASSPGDGTQYFGPGTRLTVL.

The V gene is TRBV6-1, the J gene TRBJ2-3; a weak D match, TRBD1 (6 bases). CDR1 is MNHNS and CDR2 is SASEGT in the germline V gene. Trimming shortened V by 6 bases and J by 4 bases, and 14 bases separated the two germline ends. This CDR3 comprises 14 residues. CDR3 loop: CASRRQVGPDTQYF. The CDR3 DNA reads as TGTGCCAGCAGACGACAGGTCGGACCAGATACGCAGTATTTT.

This rearrangement joins TRBV6-5 to TRBJ2-7; the match to TRBD1 covers 8 bases. Per germline, CDR1 MNHEY and CDR2 SVGAGI. This CDR3 is built from 15 residues. V gave up 2 bases and J gave up 2 bases; unmatched junction bases: 5. DNA for the CDR3: TGTGCCAGCAGTTACGGGGCAGGGGGCGCCTACGAGCAGTACTTC. Translating gives CASSYGAGGAYEQYF.

V is TRBV20-1 and J is TRBJ2-6; D not resolved. V was cut by 2 bases and J by 0 bases, with 8 bases left in between. The CDR3 spans 15 residues. Germline V gene data show CDR1 as DFQATT and CDR2 as SNEGSKA (reference sequence). Here the CDR3 DNA reads TGCAGTGCTAGATTCGGTTACTCTGGGGCCAACGTCCTGACTTTC. It encodes CSARFGYSGANVLTF.

This clonotype was observed at least ten times. The CDR3 DNA is TGCGCCAGCAGCTGGGGACAGGGCGGCTCCTATAATTCACCCCTCCACTTT. Encoded protein: CASSWGQGGSYNSPLHF. This rearrangement joins TRBV5-1 to TRBJ1-6; 9 bases agree with TRBD1. The CDR3 runs to 17 residues. V was clipped by 3 bases and J by 0 bases; unmatched bases: 4. Germline V CDR1 and CDR2: SGHRS, YFSETQ. The variable domain in full, completed from reference TRBV5-1 and TRBJ1-6, reads KAGVTQTPRYLIKTRGQQVTLSCSPISGHRSVSWYQQTPGQGLQFLFEYFSETQRNKGNFPGRFSGRQFSNSRSEMNVSTLELGDSALYLCASSWGQGGSYNSPLHFGNGTRLTVT.

This clonotype was seen a few times. The chain combines TRBV6-6 with TRBJ2-7; TRBD2 aligns across 7 bases. This CDR3 has 13 residues. Trimming removed 0 bases from V and 9 bases from J; junction bases left unmatched: 5. CDR1 MNHNY and CDR2 SVGAGI come from the germline V gene (reference sequence). The CDR3 nucleotides are TGTGCCAGCAGTTACTCGATTTGGGGGGGGCAGTACTTC. Its protein product is CASSYSIWGGQYF.

This chain links TRBV12-3 or TRBV12-4 with TRBJ2-7; D is uncertain. Deletions cut 5 bases from V and 3 bases from J, with 14 bases between. The CDR3 consists of 14 residues. CDR3 amino acids: CASSPRQAYYEQYF. The CDR3 nucleotides are TGTGCCAGCAGTCCAAGGCAGGCCTACTACGAGCAGTACTTC.

V is TRBV19 and J is TRBJ1-5, with a possible D match to TRBD1 (6 bases). The germline V gene has CDR1 LNHDA and CDR2 SQIVND (reference sequence). Trimming stripped 6 bases from V and 3 bases from J, with 12 bases between. The CDR3 length is 14 residues. The CDR3 loop is CASSPTGHNQPQHF. CDR3 DNA: TGTGCCAGTAGCCCGACAGGCCACAATCAGCCCCAGCATTTT. Looking up the rest from reference TRBV19 and TRBJ1-5 gives the full variable domain: DGGITQSPKYLFRKEGQNVTLSCEQNLNHDAMYWYRQDPGQGLRLIYYSQIVNDFQKGDIAEGYSVSREKKESFPLTVTSAQKNPTAFYLCASSPTGHNQPQHFGDGTRLSIL.

This chain connects TRBV6-1 to TRBJ2-5, with D maybe TRBD2 (5 bases). Germline V gene sequence: CDR1 MNHNS, CDR2 SASEGT. Trimming cost V 7 bases and J 4 bases, with 19 bases left between them. The CDR3 is made up of 15 amino acids. This chain's CDR3 is CASTQITGILETQYF. As DNA, the CDR3 is TGTGCCAGCACTCAAATCACGGGGATCCTAGAGACCCAGTACTTC.

The chain joins TRBV6-1 to TRBJ2-3; D might be TRBD2 (7 bases). V was pared by 6 bases and J by 2 bases, with 15 bases between. Germline V lookup: CDR1 MNHNS, CDR2 SASEGT. The CDR3 spans 15 residues. This CDR3 is CASRGRGDFTDTQYF. Written as DNA, the CDR3 is TGTGCCAGCAGAGGGAGGGGGGACTTCACAGATACGCAGTATTTT.

The CDR3 DNA is TGCGCCAGCAGCTCGGCGAAGGGACGGAGGGCTGAAGAGCAGTACTTC. The encoded protein is CASSSAKGRRAEEQYF. The V call is TRBV5-1, the J call TRBJ2-7, with a weak D call TRBD2 (6 bases). The ends were cut back, 3 bases at V and 7 bases at J, with 23 bases in the middle. The CDR3 is 16 amino acids. Germline V gene sequence: CDR1 SGHRS, CDR2 YFSETQ. The complete variable domain, with remaining parts taken from reference TRBV5-1 and TRBJ2-7, reads KAGVTQTPRYLIKTRGQQVTLSCSPISGHRSVSWYQQTPGQGLQFLFEYFSETQRNKGNFPGRFSGRQFSNSRSEMNVSTLELGDSALYLCASSSAKGRRAEEQYFGPGTRLTVT.

V is TRBV10-3 and J is TRBJ1-6; 10 nucleotides agree with TRBD1. J lost 7 bases, V lost 3 bases, and 9 bases had no gene match. Germline CDR1 reads ENHRY; CDR2 reads SYGVKD. This CDR3 is 17 amino acids long. The DNA of the CDR3 is TGTGCCATCAGTGACAGGACAGGGGGAATGGAAAATTCACCCCTCCACTTT. It translates to CAISDRTGGMENSPLHF.

This clonotype appeared many times. The chain carries TRBV4-1 and TRBJ2-2, with D maybe TRBD1 (6 bases). This CDR3 spans 15 amino acids. V was pared by 4 bases and J by 0 bases, with 9 bases between. From germline, CDR1 is MGHRA and CDR2 YSYEKL. The CDR3 reads CASSRQDPNTGELFF. CDR3 DNA: TGCGCCAGCAGCCGACAGGATCCGAACACCGGGGAGCTGTTTTTT.

V usage is TRBV24-1 and J usage is TRBJ1-5; D unclear. The germline CDR1 and CDR2 sequences are KGHDR and SFDVKD. V lost 1 base and J 5 bases, leaving 11 bases between the germline ends. This CDR3 has 15 amino acids. The CDR3 DNA sequence: TGTGCCACCAGTGATTTCGGGGTGAACGATCAGCCCCAGCATTTT. This codes for CATSDFGVNDQPQHF.

The rearrangement links TRBV5-1 to TRBJ1-4; 8 bases are shared with TRBD1. Per the germline V gene, CDR1 is SGHRS and CDR2 is YFSETQ. V gave up 4 bases and J gave up 7 bases; unmatched junction bases: 6. The CDR3 runs 14 residues. The CDR3 DNA follows: TGCGCCAGCAGCACCGGACAGGGTGGTGAAAAACTGTTTTTT. It translates to CASSTGQGGEKLFF.

This clonotype has only a few counts. The chain has TRBV12-3 or TRBV12-4 and TRBJ2-2; D is undetermined. Trimming left V 6 bases short and J 9 bases short, with 11 bases between. This CDR3 has 12 amino acids. CDR3 in amino acids: CASSYSGRELFF. DNA of the CDR3: TGTGCCAGCAGCTACAGTGGAAGGGAGCTGTTTTTT.

The chain couples TRBV20-1 to TRBJ1-1; 7 bases map to TRBD1. The germline V gene encodes CDR1 DFQATT and CDR2 SNEGSKA (reference sequence). CDR3 length: 13 amino acids. V lost 1 base, J lost 5 bases, and 4 bases stayed unmatched. The CDR3 loop is CSARVGGATEAFF. CDR3 nucleotide sequence: TGCAGTGCTAGAGTAGGGGGCGCGACTGAAGCTTTCTTT.

This chain links TRBV5-1 with TRBJ1-2; D not certain. Trimming stripped 0 bases from V and 8 bases from J, with 11 bases between. CDR3 length equals 13 residues. Germline CDR1 reads SGHRS; CDR2 reads YFSETQ. CDR3 bases: TGCGCCAGCAGCTTGGTACAGCCCCAAGGCTACACCTTC. Its protein product is CASSLVQPQGYTF.

This chain connects TRBV7-2 to TRBJ2-5, with 7 bases matching TRBD2. The V segment lost 5 bases and the J segment 5 bases; nucleotides outside the gene matches: 11. The CDR3 is 15 residues long. Looked up from germline, CDR1 is SGHTA and CDR2 is FQGNSA. This chain's CDR3 is CASSDRWGGRETQYF. The CDR3 bases are TGTGCCAGCAGCGACCGTTGGGGGGGAAGGGAGACCCAGTACTTC.

DNA of the CDR3: TGTGCCAGCAGCTTAATGCCAGGGGACTATGGCTACACCTTC. This sequence encodes CASSLMPGDYGYTF. The chain recombines TRBV7-9 with TRBJ1-2, with D perhaps TRBD1 (6 bases). CDR1 SEHNR and CDR2 FQNEAQ come from the germline V gene (reference sequence). The germline V and J ends were trimmed by 2 bases and 3 bases, with 10 bases remaining between them. The length of the CDR3 is 14 residues.